These T cell receptor beta chains were read from a single sample in a study of blood T cell repertoires in COVID-19. Profiling relied on immunoSEQ multiplex PCR, and the TCRdb table lists in-frame clones only, not all of them. Altogether about 220,000 clones are present, 86% being singletons, with the ten largest covering roughly 3%. The sequenced sample consisted of peripheral blood. These receptors originate from a young woman who had recovered from COVID-19. The CDR3 runs from the conserved cysteine through the conserved F or W. The D gene is left open where the match is weak. A clone size is listed for some rows: how often the clone was seen (once, few, many), or a class if it is expanded.

size: -
V: TRBV7-2
D: TRBD2
J: TRBJ2-7
DNA: TGTGCCAGCAGCCTTAGACGAGCGGGGGGCCACCCCTACGAGCAGTACTTC
CDR3: CASSLRRAGGHPYEQYF

size: once
V: TRBV15
D: TRBD1
J: TRBJ1-3
DNA: TGTGCCACCAGCAGAGTGTTGACAGGGGGGTACCTCGGCTCTGGAAACACCATATATTTT
CDR3: CATSRVLTGGYLGSGNTIYF

size: once
V: TRBV6-5
D: -
J: TRBJ2-2
DNA: TGTGCCAGCAAAATCTTCGGGGCGAACACCGGGGAGCTGTTTTTT
CDR3: CASKIFGANTGELFF

size: -
V: TRBV9
D: -
J: TRBJ2-7
DNA: TGTGCCAGCAGCGTAGAGGAGGGAACCTACTACGAGCAGTACTTC
CDR3: CASSVEEGTYYEQYF

size: -
V: TRBV7-9
D: -
J: TRBJ2-1
DNA: TGTGCCAGCTGGGGGGAGGATGAGCAGTTCTTC
CDR3: CASWGEDEQFF

size: -
V: TRBV2
D: -
J: TRBJ2-1
DNA: TGTGCCAGCAGTGAGAATCAGGGCAATGAGCAGTTCTTC
CDR3: CASSENQGNEQFF

size: -
V: TRBV27
D: -
J: TRBJ1-1
DNA: TGTGCCAGCAGTTTATCGGGATCAGGGTTGAACACTGAAGCTTTCTTT
CDR3: CASSLSGSGLNTEAFF

size: -
V: TRBV9
D: -
J: TRBJ1-5
DNA: TGTGCCAGCAGCGAAAATCAGGGGTTGCCCCAGCATTTT
CDR3: CASSENQGLPQHF

size: few
V: TRBV7-6
D: -
J: TRBJ1-2
DNA: TGTGCCAGCAGCTTAGTAGCGGCGGGGGTCGGGTATGGCTACACCTTC
CDR3: CASSLVAAGVGYGYTF

size: -
V: TRBV2
D: -
J: TRBJ2-3
DNA: TGTGCCAGCAGTGACAGTTCTAGCACAGATACGCAGTATTTT
CDR3: CASSDSSSTDTQYF

size: once
V: TRBV27
D: -
J: TRBJ1-2
DNA: TGTGCCAGCAGTTTAACCCCCTCGGCGGCAGACAACTATGGCTACACCTTC
CDR3: CASSLTPSAADNYGYTF

size: -
V: TRBV12-3/TRBV12-4
D: -
J: TRBJ2-5
DNA: TGTGCCAGCAGTCAGATGGAGACCCAGTACTTC
CDR3: CASSQMETQYF

size: once
V: TRBV5-1
D: TRBD1
J: TRBJ1-6
DNA: TGCGCCAGCAGCCATGTCCCGGGACAGGGTCTGAGCTCCTATAATTCACCCCTCCACTTT
CDR3: CASSHVPGQGLSSYNSPLHF

size: once
V: TRBV19
D: TRBD1
J: TRBJ2-1
DNA: TGTGCCAGTAGTATACCTCAGGGGGCGCAGTCCAATGAGCAGTTCTTC
CDR3: CASSIPQGAQSNEQFF

size: -
V: TRBV5-4
D: TRBD2
J: TRBJ2-7
DNA: TGTGCCAGCAGCTCCGGGACTAGCGGGGGCTACGAGCAGTACTTC
CDR3: CASSSGTSGGYEQYF

size: -
V: TRBV3-1/TRBV3-2
D: -
J: TRBJ2-5
DNA: TGTGCCAGCAGTCGAAGGAGACTAGTCGGAGAGACCCAGTACTTC
CDR3: CASSRRRLVGETQYF

size: -
V: TRBV7-3
D: -
J: TRBJ2-3
DNA: TGTGCCAGCAGCTTCCTTAGCACAGATACGCAGTATTTT
CDR3: CASSFLSTDTQYF